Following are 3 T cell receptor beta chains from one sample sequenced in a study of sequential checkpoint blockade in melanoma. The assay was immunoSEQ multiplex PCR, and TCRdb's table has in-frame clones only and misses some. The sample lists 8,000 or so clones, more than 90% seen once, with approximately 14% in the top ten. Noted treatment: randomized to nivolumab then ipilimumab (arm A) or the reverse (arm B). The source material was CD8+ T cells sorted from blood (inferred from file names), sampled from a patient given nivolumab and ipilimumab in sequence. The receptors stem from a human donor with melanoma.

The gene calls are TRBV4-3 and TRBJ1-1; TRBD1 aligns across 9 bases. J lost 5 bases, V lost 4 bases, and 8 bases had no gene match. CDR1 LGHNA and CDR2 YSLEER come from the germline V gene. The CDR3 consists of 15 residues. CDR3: CASSREGQGRTEAFF. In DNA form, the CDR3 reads TGCGCCAGCAGCCGAGAGGGACAGGGAAGGACTGAAGCTTTCTTT.

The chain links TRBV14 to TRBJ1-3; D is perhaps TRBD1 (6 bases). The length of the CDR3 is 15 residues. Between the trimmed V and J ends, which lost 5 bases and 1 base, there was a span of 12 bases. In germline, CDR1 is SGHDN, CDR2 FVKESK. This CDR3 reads CASSNFRGSGNTIYF. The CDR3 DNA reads TGTGCCAGCAGCAACTTCAGGGGATCTGGAAACACCATATATTTT.

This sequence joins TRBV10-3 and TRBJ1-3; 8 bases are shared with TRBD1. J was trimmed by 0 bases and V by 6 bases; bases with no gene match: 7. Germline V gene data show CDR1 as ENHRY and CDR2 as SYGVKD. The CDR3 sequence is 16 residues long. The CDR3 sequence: CAISDRGQSSGNTIYF. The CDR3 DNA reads TGTGCCATCAGCGACAGGGGTCAGAGCTCTGGAAACACCATATATTTT.